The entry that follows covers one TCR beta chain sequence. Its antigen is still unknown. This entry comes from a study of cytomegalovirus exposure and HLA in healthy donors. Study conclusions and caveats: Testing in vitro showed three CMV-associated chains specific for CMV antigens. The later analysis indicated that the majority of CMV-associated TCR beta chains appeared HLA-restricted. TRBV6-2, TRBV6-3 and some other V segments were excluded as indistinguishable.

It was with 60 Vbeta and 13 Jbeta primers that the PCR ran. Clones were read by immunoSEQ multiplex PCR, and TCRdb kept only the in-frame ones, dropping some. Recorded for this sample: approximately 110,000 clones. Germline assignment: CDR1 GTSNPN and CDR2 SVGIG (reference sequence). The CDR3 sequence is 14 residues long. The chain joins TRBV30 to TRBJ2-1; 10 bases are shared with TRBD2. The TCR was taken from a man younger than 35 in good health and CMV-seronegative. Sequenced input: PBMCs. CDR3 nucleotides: TGTGCTTCATCTAGCGGGAGACTCTACAATGAGCAGTTCTTC. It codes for CASSSGRLYNEQFF.